A selection of T cell receptor beta chains follows, all from one sample in a study of T cell responses to AZD1222 COVID-19 vaccine. The data were produced by immunoSEQ multiplex PCR, yet TCRdb's version contains in-frame clones alone and is incomplete. The table shows fewer than 150,000 clones, with approximately 92% occurring only once. The material sequenced was peripheral blood, taken 28 days after the second AZD1222 dose. The receptors here all came from an adult who received the AZD1222 COVID-19 vaccine. CDR3s include the opening cysteine and the closing phenylalanine or tryptophan. A D gene is named only where the DNA matches it firmly. The size entry is marked missing in some rows and otherwise reads once, few, many or a size class.

d_call	v_call	j_call	clone_size	cdr3_nt	cdr3_aa
.	TRBV6-1	TRBJ1-1	once	TGTGCCAGCAGTGCTCGATCTTCCTACTTTTTGAACACTGAAGCTTTCTTT	CASSARSSYFLNTEAFF
.	TRBV11-3	TRBJ1-6	.	TGTGCCAGCAGCCCTCTGAGTAATTCACCCCTCCACTTT	CASSPLSNSPLHF
TRBD2	TRBV27	TRBJ2-1	.	TGTGCCAGCAGTTTACGGCGGGGGGAAGGTGAGCAGTTCTTC	CASSLRRGEGEQFF
TRBD2	TRBV19	TRBJ2-1	.	TGTGCCAGTAGTATACGGGGGGGGTTCTACAATGAGCAGTTCTTC	CASSIRGGFYNEQFF
TRBD1	TRBV11-3	TRBJ1-2	once	TGTGCCAGCAGCTTAGAGATGGCAGGGGGTGGCTACACCTTC	CASSLEMAGGGYTF
.	TRBV7-9	TRBJ2-2	.	TGTGCCAGCAGCTTAGCGCGCAGGGTAGGGGAAGACACCGGGGAGCTGTTTTTT	CASSLARRVGEDTGELFF
.	TRBV5-4	TRBJ2-5	.	TGTGCCAGCAGCTTTAATGGAGGGCGAGAGACCCAGTACTTC	CASSFNGGRETQYF
.	TRBV3-1/TRBV3-2	TRBJ1-2	.	TGTGCCAGCAGCCAAGATGCGGGTTCCTATGGCTACACCTTC	CASSQDAGSYGYTF
.	TRBV28	TRBJ1-1	.	TGTGCCAGCAGTTCCACGGGCCTAATGGCTGAAGCTTTCTTT	CASSSTGLMAEAFF
TRBD1	TRBV5-1	TRBJ1-2	once	TGCGCCAGCAGCTCGGACAGGGGATACGGCTACACCTTC	CASSSDRGYGYTF
.	TRBV5-1	TRBJ1-3	.	TGCGCCAGCAGCTTGGGCGGGGAAGAGAACACCATATATTTT	CASSLGGEENTIYF
.	TRBV5-1	TRBJ1-2	once	TGCGCCAGCAGCCCCCTCGACAGCTATGGCTACACCTTC	CASSPLDSYGYTF
.	TRBV2	TRBJ1-3	.	TGTGCCAGCAGAGGTAGCTCCTCTGGAAACACCATATATTTT	CASRGSSSGNTIYF
.	TRBV5-4	TRBJ2-7	.	TGTGCCAGCAGCAGGACCGGGTTAGCGTACGAGCAGTACTTC	CASSRTGLAYEQYF
.	TRBV13	TRBJ1-1	.	TGTGCCAGCAGCTCCACCGGACGAACCCAAAAGAACACTGAAGCTTTCTTT	CASSSTGRTQKNTEAFF
.	TRBV4-1	TRBJ1-3	.	TGCGCCAGCAGCCACCCCCAGGGTAGAAGGTCTGGAAACACCATATATTTT	CASSHPQGRRSGNTIYF
.	TRBV12-2	TRBJ1-1	.	TGTGCAAGTCGCTTAGGTCGGACGGGGGGGGAAGCTGAAGCTTTCTTT	CASRLGRTGGEAEAFF
TRBD2	TRBV6-5	TRBJ2-3	.	TGTGCCAGCAGTTACCAGGCGGGGGGCCCAGATACGCAGTATTTT	CASSYQAGGPDTQYF
.	TRBV12-3/TRBV12-4	TRBJ1-1	.	TGTGCCAGCAGTCAGGGTTCTGAAGCTTTCTTT	CASSQGSEAFF
.	TRBV28	TRBJ1-6	.	TGTGCCAGCAGTAGCCCAAGACGGACCAGCTCCTATAATTCACCCCTCCACTTT	CASSSPRRTSSYNSPLHF
.	TRBV30	TRBJ1-2	.	TGTGCCTGGAGGGTAGAAACCATCAGGGGAGAGGACTATGGCTACACCTTC	CAWRVETIRGEDYGYTF
.	TRBV5-8	TRBJ1-1	.	TGTGCCAGCAGCTCCCGTGGCCGAACAGCGAACACTGAAGCTTTCTTT	CASSSRGRTANTEAFF
.	TRBV24-1	TRBJ2-2	.	TGTGCCACCAGTGATAGATTCGTAAGGGGCCGGACCGGGGAGCTGTTTTTT	CATSDRFVRGRTGELFF
.	TRBV24-1	TRBJ1-2	.	TGTGCCACCAGTGGGACACAGGGTGAGGGCTACACCTTC	CATSGTQGEGYTF
.	TRBV7-2	TRBJ1-1	.	TGTGCCAGCAGCTTAGACGCGGAGATCGCTGAAGCTTTCTTT	CASSLDAEIAEAFF
.	TRBV30	TRBJ1-1	.	TGTGCCTGGAGTGGGGCTTGGGACACTGAAGCTTTCTTT	CAWSGAWDTEAFF
.	TRBV4-2	TRBJ1-1	.	TGTGCCAGCAGCCCCGGTTTGACACACAAAAAAGCTTTCTTT	CASSPGLTHKKAFF
.	TRBV11-3	TRBJ2-3	.	TGTGCCAGCAGCTTAGCCTTGGGGACAGATACGCAGTATTTT	CASSLALGTDTQYF
.	TRBV30	TRBJ2-3	.	TGTGCCTGGAGTGTTGGCCAGGGAGTTACGCAGTATTTT	CAWSVGQGVTQYF
.	TRBV14	TRBJ2-1	.	TGTGCCAGCAGCCAAGTGGACGGGGGCATTGAGCAGTTCTTC	CASSQVDGGIEQFF
.	TRBV5-5	TRBJ2-2	once	TGTGCCAGCAGCTGGTCCGGGGGATTCGGCGGGGAGCTGTTTTTT	CASSWSGGFGGELFF
TRBD1	TRBV2	TRBJ2-1	.	TGTGCCGCAAGACAGGGGATAAACAATGAGCAGTTCTTC	CAARQGINNEQFF
TRBD1	TRBV5-1	TRBJ2-3	.	TGCGCCAGCAGCTTACAGGGGGGCACAGATACGCAGTATTTT	CASSLQGGTDTQYF
TRBD2	TRBV12-5	TRBJ2-3	.	TGTGCTAGTCCCCCTGCGGGGGGGCGGTCAGATACGCAGTATTTT	CASPPAGGRSDTQYF
.	TRBV12-3/TRBV12-4	TRBJ1-4	.	TGTGCCAGCAGATTTAGCGGAGGAAAACTGTTTTTT	CASRFSGGKLFF
TRBD1	TRBV5-5	TRBJ1-3	.	TGTGCCAGCAGCTTGGAGTATCGGGACAGAACCTCTGGAAACACCATATATTTT	CASSLEYRDRTSGNTIYF
.	TRBV7-9	TRBJ1-1	.	TGTGCCAGCAGCTTTACGGGGAACACTGAAGCTTTCTTT	CASSFTGNTEAFF
.	TRBV6-1	TRBJ1-1	.	TGTGCCAGCAGTGAACAAGAGGCGAGCCGGTGGGGAACTGAAGCTTTCTTT	CASSEQEASRWGTEAFF
.	TRBV6-5	TRBJ1-6	.	TGTGCCAGCAGTTACCGACAGTTCAATTCACCCCTCCACTTT	CASSYRQFNSPLHF
.	TRBV29-1	TRBJ1-1	.	TGCAGCGGACTACCCCTGAACACTGAAGCTTTCTTT	CSGLPLNTEAFF
TRBD1	TRBV7-8	TRBJ1-2	few	TGTGCCAGCAGCCCACAGGGGCTCTATGGCTACACCTTC	CASSPQGLYGYTF
.	TRBV5-1	TRBJ1-5	.	TGCGCCAGCAGCTTAGGCGAGCAGGGGCAGCCCCAGCATTTT	CASSLGEQGQPQHF
.	TRBV4-1	TRBJ2-1	.	TGCGCCAGCAGCCAATCTATAGCGGAAGAGTACAATGAGCAGTTCTTC	CASSQSIAEEYNEQFF
.	TRBV6-5	TRBJ1-6	.	TGTGCCAGCGCCTATTGGAATTCACCCCTCCACTTT	CASAYWNSPLHF
.	TRBV4-3	TRBJ1-1	.	TGCGCCAGCAGCCAATCGGGGAGGACTGAAGCTTTCTTT	CASSQSGRTEAFF
.	TRBV27	TRBJ1-1	.	TGTGCCAGCACCGGCTGGACTGAAGCTTTCTTT	CASTGWTEAFF
.	TRBV13	TRBJ1-1	.	TGTGCCAGCAGCTTTACGGAGGCAATGAACACTGAAGCTTTCTTT	CASSFTEAMNTEAFF
.	TRBV30	TRBJ2-2	.	TGTGCCTGGAGTTCGGGCGGGTGGGGCACCGGGGAGCTGTTTTTT	CAWSSGGWGTGELFF
TRBD1	TRBV7-9	TRBJ1-4	.	TGTGCCAGCAGCGCAACCGGGACAGATAATGAAAAACTGTTTTTT	CASSATGTDNEKLFF
.	TRBV3-1/TRBV3-2	TRBJ1-1	.	TGTGCCAGCAGCCTCGGGATCATGAACACTGAAGCTTTCTTT	CASSLGIMNTEAFF
.	TRBV4-3	TRBJ2-7	.	TGCGCCAGCAGCCAAGACCCGGACTACTCCTACGAGCAGTACTTC	CASSQDPDYSYEQYF
.	TRBV6-2/TRBV6-3	TRBJ1-6	.	TGTGCCAGCAGTTACTATCGGCCCAGGAGCTCCTATAATTCACCCCTCCACTTT	CASSYYRPRSSYNSPLHF
TRBD2	TRBV11-2	TRBJ2-7	.	TGTGCCAGCAGCTCCCATCTAGCGGGGGGGTCCTACGAGCAGTACTTC	CASSSHLAGGSYEQYF
.	TRBV5-1	TRBJ1-1	once	TGCGCCAGCAGCTTGCGGGGTAAAGGCACTGAAGCTTTCTTT	CASSLRGKGTEAFF
.	TRBV6-6	TRBJ2-2	.	TGTGCCAGCAGTTACTCTGTGCAGCCCCACTCCGGGGAGCTGTTTTTT	CASSYSVQPHSGELFF
TRBD2	TRBV3-1/TRBV3-2	TRBJ2-3	.	TGTGCCAGCAGCCCCGGACTAGCTGCGCAGTATTTT	CASSPGLAAQYF
TRBD1	TRBV6-5	TRBJ1-2	.	TGTGCCAGCAGTTACGACGGGACAGGGTACCGCTACACCTTC	CASSYDGTGYRYTF
.	TRBV27	TRBJ1-1	.	TGTGCCAGCAGTTTATCCCTGGACACGATGAACACTGAAGCTTTCTTT	CASSLSLDTMNTEAFF